This TCR beta chain is from a study of shared clonotypes between healthy human individuals. With 4 bases removed from V and 0 bases from J, the gap between germline ends came to 11 bases. This CDR3 contains 15 residues. Germline CDR1 and CDR2: SGHTS and YDEGEE. Study-wide findings and caveats: Generation probabilities of non-shared clonotypes were lower (relative to those shared by all four donors). Donor scarcity curtailed the genetic and exposure-history diversity represented herein.

Data came from immunoSEQ multiplex PCR; TCRdb stores just in-frame clones and leaves some out. Of around 690,000 clones detected, roughly 88% appear once; the ten largest clones hold approximately 35%. Details on this clone: Its target is not known.

The source material was memory CD8+ T cells from PBMCs. As for subset: CD45RO+ cells pooled with CCR7-negative TemRA cells. The origin of this receptor is a man between 18 and 35 years old in good health. Some clones in this sample may be carry-over from other donors' samples. V gene TRBV5-8 combines with J gene TRBJ1-3, with D hard to call. The chain's CDR3 is CASSPDSSSGNTIYF. The CDR3 DNA reads as TGTGCCAGCAGCCCAGACTCAAGCTCTGGAAACACCATATATTTT.